This TCR beta chain emerged from a study of cytomegalovirus exposure and HLA in healthy donors. PCR involved 60 Vbeta and 13 Jbeta primers. Profiling relied on immunoSEQ multiplex PCR, and the TCRdb table lists in-frame clones only, not all of them. The sample lists about 190,000 clones, 65% to 85% occurring once. Per the germline V gene, CDR1 is LGHNA and CDR2 is YSLEER. The CDR3 is made up of 14 amino acids. The V gene lost 0 bases and the J gene lost 7 bases, with 12 bases spanning the gap. This receptor was identified in a man aged 50 or older in good health and CMV-seronegative. The chain links TRBV4-3 to TRBJ1-2; D remains ambiguous. The material sequenced was PBMCs. The CDR3 reads CASSQDANGGGYTF. The CDR3 DNA sequence: TGCGCCAGCAGCCAAGATGCGAACGGTGGTGGCTACACCTTC.